This paragraph reports one TCR beta chain. These data are taken from a study of blood T cell repertoires in COVID-19. Study details: Acute and convalescent COVID-19 specimens originated in the United States, Italy and Spain. PBMCs, B-cell-depleted T cells, or T cells provided the cDNA or gDNA that made up the material.

Authors' analysis steps: Amplification from reference gene primers served as the basis for estimated nucleated cell counts. Generated by immunoSEQ multiplex PCR, the TCRdb table keeps only in-frame clones and is missing some. V and J calls plus clone size are reproduced from that table; the DNA served to infer D and trimming. The data show about 370,000 clones, 70% to 90% seen once. Patients from Seattle were sampled longitudinally, starting during active infection. Sample: peripheral blood. The receptor was isolated from a young woman with COVID-19, enrolled during active disease.

CDR3 protein: CASSYRSRTGTGTDTQYF. The DNA for the CDR3 is TGCGCCAGCAGTTACCGTTCCCGGACAGGGACGGGCACAGATACGCAGTATTTT. This rearrangement joins TRBV10-1 to TRBJ2-3; 8 bases fit TRBD1. The CDR3 runs 18 residues. V shed 5 bases and J 1 base; nucleotides not matched to a gene: 14. From germline, CDR1 is WNHNN and CDR2 SYGVQD (reference sequence).